This T cell receptor beta chain was captured in a study of CD8+ T cells in alopecia areata. Notes on the study in general: Shared TCR sequences were less clear between patients than in mice, possibly partly from HLA diversity. Sequences from scalp samples also cover resident alphabeta T cells of normal skin.

The CDR3 covers 14 residues. The V and J ends lost 1 base and 3 bases respectively, with 6 bases between them. The germline CDR1 and CDR2 sequences are SGHVS and FQNEAQ. RNA extraction and reverse transcription yielded cDNA as sequencing template. TCRdb keeps only in-frame clones here, not all; method: immunoSEQ multiplex PCR. Here the sample spans 110,000 to 150,000 clones, roughly 62% being singletons. Those with alopecia areata gave lesional scalp punch biopsies and peripheral blood. PBMCs served as the source from which CD4+ and CD8+ T cells were sorted. This clone appeared a few times. The antigen is not known.

The source material was CD4+ T cells sorted from blood, sampled at week 0. The origin of this receptor is a human donor with alopecia areata. The chain combines TRBV7-8 with TRBJ1-4; D call uncertain. The CDR3, as DNA: TGTGCCAGCAGCTTAGGCGGGGCTAATGAAAAACTGTTTTTT. It is translated as CASSLGGANEKLFF. Drawing the rest from reference TRBV7-8 and TRBJ1-4, the complete variable domain is GAGVSQSPRYKVAKRGQDVALRCDPISGHVSLFWYQQALGQGPEFLTYFQNEAQLDKSGLPSDRFFAERPEGSVSTLKIQRTQQEDSAVYLCASSLGGANEKLFFGSGTQLSVL.